This entry features one T cell receptor (beta chain) sequence. Its antigen is as yet unknown. Germline is not matched at one junction end, which may reflect a read error. CDR1 and CDR2 from the germline V gene are GTSNPN and SVGIG (reference sequence). CDR3 length: 13 amino acids. Deep was the level at which the assay was run. Several immunoSEQ plates held equal portions of the genomic DNA taken from each subset. Clones were sequenced by immunoSEQ multiplex PCR, and TCRdb holds only the in-frame ones, with some missing. The table lists roughly 700,000 clones, around 67% of them singletons. Memory CD4+ cells were the fraction left after CD45RA+ naive selection. This sample stems from a study of shared clonotypes between healthy human individuals. Whole-study results and caveats: Apart from blood, nothing was sampled; tissue repertoires likely differ.

The TCR was taken from a young woman in good health. Material: memory CD4+ T cells sorted from blood. The subset was: CD45RA-negative fraction. This chain uses TRBV30 with TRBJ2-1; the match to TRBD2 covers 10 bases. CDR3 coding DNA: TGTGCATGGAAAGCGGGAGGGGACAATGAGCAGTTCTTC. This codes for CAWKAGGDNEQFF.